Reported below is one T cell receptor (beta chain). Its antigen is currently unknown. The sample belongs to a study of cytomegalovirus exposure and HLA in healthy donors. Whole-study context: Caucasian-associated ancestry cluster membership applied to over 80% of several hundred genotyped donors.

Study-wide findings and caveats: Later work found most CMV-associated TCR beta chains apparently HLA-restricted. Later on, an analysis found that several of the most significant clusters appeared to be linked to common viral pathogens, which included parvovirus B19. There were reportedly fewer N-insertions in an Asian-associated ancestry cluster than the roughly 670-donor mean, in a later analysis.

Primers included in the PCR were 60 Vbeta and 13 Jbeta primers. Clones were sequenced by immunoSEQ multiplex PCR, and TCRdb holds only the in-frame ones, with some missing. The top ten clones hold around 0.54% of a sample with 140,000 or so clones, 88% of them seen once. This receptor was obtained from a woman aged 40 to 50 in good health and CMV-seronegative. Sequencing input: PBMCs.

As DNA, the CDR3 is TGTGCCAGCAGCGTAGGGACACATGAGCAGTTCTTC. Protein product: CASSVGTHEQFF. The chain combines TRBV9 with TRBJ2-1; tentatively, D is TRBD1 (5 bases). In germline, CDR1 is SGDLS, CDR2 YYNGEE. This CDR3 region has 12 residues. The germline V and J ends were trimmed by 0 bases and 8 bases, with 6 bases remaining between them.